The clone carrying this TCR beta chain was observed a handful of times. The data belong to a study of blood T cell repertoires in COVID-19. Assay used: immunoSEQ multiplex PCR; TCRdb lists only in-frame clones, some missing. The sample lists over 150,000 clones, just under 85% occurring once. The CDR3 is 15 amino acids. Trimming cost V 4 bases and J 6 bases; bases outside gene matches: 8. The germline CDR1 and CDR2 sequences are SNHLY and FYNNEI. This sequence joins TRBV2 and TRBJ1-5; 8 bases agree with TRBD1. Sequencing input: peripheral blood. The origin of this receptor is a woman aged 80 or older with COVID-19, enrolled during active disease. In nucleotides, the CDR3 is TGTGCCAGCAGTGTGGGACAGGTTGCGTTTCAGCCCCAGCATTTT. Its translation is CASSVGQVAFQPQHF.